Listed here are 24 T cell receptor beta chains from one sample, sequenced in a study of T-cell memory formation after mild COVID-19. TCRdb re-called the 5' RACE reads with MiXCR, one entry per CDR3 protein. The sample yields fewer than 600,000 distinct CDR3 sequences, roughly 20% seen once. The sample was PBMCs or a T cell subset sorted from them (not recorded which). The receptors shown here come from an adult woman who had mild COVID-19 (a few samples of this study predate the infection). Cell type and time point are not known.

The chain links TRBV12-3 or TRBV12-4 to TRBJ2-5; TRBD2 aligns across 12 bases. The length of the CDR3 is 16 residues. Unmatched junction bases numbered 3, after V lost 3 bases and J lost 1 base. The CDR3 is CASSLSLAGGQETQYF. The CDR3 DNA sequence: TGTGCCAGCAGTTTGTCACTAGCGGGGGGCCAAGAGACCCAGTACTTC.

This clonotype occurred many times. The chain couples TRBV29-1 to TRBJ1-2, with D tentatively TRBD1 (5 bases). Trimming pared 4 bases from V and 4 bases from J, leaving 10 bases between. The CDR3 totals 12 residues. The germline gives CDR1 SQVTM, CDR2 ANQGSEA. The CDR3 DNA reads as TGCAGCGTTGCAGACAGAGGCTATGGCTACACCTTC. It is translated as CSVADRGYGYTF.

The genes are TRBV20-1 and TRBJ1-2, with D tentatively TRBD1 (5 bases). The V gene's germline CDR1 is DFQATT and CDR2 SNEGSKA (reference sequence). The length of the CDR3 is 14 residues. V dropped 6 bases and J dropped 4 bases, with 18 bases sitting between them. The CDR3, as DNA: TGCAGTGCCCTCTGGATCAGGGCGACCTATGGCTACACCTTC. Translation: CSALWIRATYGYTF.

V and J are TRBV5-4 and TRBJ2-2; D might be TRBD1 (6 bases). Between the trimmed V and J ends, which lost 5 bases and 4 bases, there was a span of 15 bases. CDR3 length: 15 residues. CDR1 and CDR2 from the germline V gene are SGHNT and YYREEE (reference sequence). Here the CDR3 DNA reads TGTGCCAGCAGTTTACCGGGACAAATCACCGGGGAGCTGTTTTTT. Residues: CASSLPGQITGELFF.

The chain links TRBV11-1 to TRBJ2-5; D perhaps matches TRBD2 (5 bases). V dropped 0 bases and J dropped 5 bases, with 13 bases sitting between them. Germline lookup yields CDR1 SGHAT and CDR2 FQDESV (reference sequence). CDR3 length equals 15 residues. The CDR3 here is CASSLARVLGETQYF. The CDR3 DNA sequence: TGTGCCAGCAGCTTAGCGCGGGTCCTGGGGGAGACCCAGTACTTC.

This clonotype was counted between two and nine times. The chain links TRBV24-1 to TRBJ2-2, with 8 positions matching TRBD1. The CDR3 totals 14 residues. The V gene end was trimmed by 8 bases and the J gene end by 0 bases; junction bases not matched to a gene: 1. Germline V gene data show CDR1 as KGHDR and CDR2 as SFDVKD. CDR3 in DNA: TGTGCCACCAACAGGGGGACGAACACCGGGGAGCTGTTTTTT. Translation gives CATNRGTNTGELFF.

This clonotype has just a few counts. This chain joins TRBV4-3 and TRBJ2-1, with a possible D match to TRBD2 (6 bases). Trimming removed 0 bases at V and 1 base at J, with 10 bases between. In germline, CDR1 is LGHNA, CDR2 YSLEER. The CDR3 runs 16 residues. DNA for the CDR3: TGCGCCAGCAGCCAAGATGTAGCGGTGTCCTACAATGAGCAGTTCTTC. Protein: CASSQDVAVSYNEQFF.

This chain uses TRBV15 with TRBJ1-4; 9 bases agree with TRBD1. Trimming took 5 bases from V and 7 from J; bases not matched to a gene: 11. Germline-derived CDR1 and CDR2 are LNHNV and YYDKDF (reference sequence). The CDR3 is 16 amino acids. In nucleotides, the CDR3 is TGTGCCACCAGCGTTTTCCCGGGACAGGGCGGTGAAAAACTGTTTTTT. Translating it yields CATSVFPGQGGEKLFF.

This clonotype turned up a few times. V usage is TRBV6-5 and J usage is TRBJ1-5; TRBD1 is a possible D gene (5 bases). The CDR3 is 11 amino acids. Germline CDR1 and CDR2: MNHEY and SVGAGI. Trimming removed 6 bases from V and 11 bases from J, with 11 bases in between. The CDR3 spells CASSHGGAQHF. The DNA for the CDR3 is TGTGCCAGCAGCCATGGGGGAGCCCAGCATTTT.

This clonotype was picked up many times. This chain joins TRBV9 and TRBJ2-5; 7 nucleotides agree with TRBD2. J gave up 5 bases and V 3 bases, and 10 bases lay outside the gene matches. This CDR3 comprises 15 residues. Per germline, CDR1 SGDLS and CDR2 YYNGEE. CDR3 loop: CASSGGTIPGETQYF. The CDR3 nucleotides read TGTGCCAGCAGCGGAGGGACTATCCCGGGGGAGACCCAGTACTTC.

This clonotype has a handful of counts. The chain employs TRBV5-4 and TRBJ1-6, with 7 bases fitting TRBD1. V lost 0 bases, J lost 8 bases, and 2 bases stayed unmatched. Germline V gene lookup returns CDR1 SGHNT and CDR2 YYREEE (reference sequence). The CDR3 is made up of 14 amino acids. The CDR3 nucleotides are TGTGCCAGCAGCTTGGCCCAGGGGGATTCACCCCTCCACTTT. The encoded protein is CASSLAQGDSPLHF.

The chain uses TRBV20-1 and TRBJ1-1; D is undetermined. Per germline, CDR1 DFQATT and CDR2 SNEGSKA (reference sequence). The CDR3 has 12 amino acids. Trimming shortened V by 4 bases and J by 9 bases, and 15 bases separated the two germline ends. In DNA, the CDR3 is TGCAGTGCTACGCAGCGGGAATTTAAAGCTTTCTTT. This translates into CSATQREFKAFF.

The rearrangement links TRBV24-1 to TRBJ2-3, with D maybe TRBD2 (5 bases). V dropped 3 bases and J dropped 3 bases, with 15 bases sitting between them. CDR1 and CDR2 (germline): KGHDR, SFDVKD. This CDR3 is built from 16 residues. The CDR3 sequence: CATSDVKVRGTDTQYF. In DNA, the CDR3 is TGTGCCACCAGTGATGTTAAAGTTCGGGGAACAGATACGCAGTATTTT.

CDR3 region: CASSKGPSFQPQHF. The DNA for the CDR3 is TGTGCCAGCAGTAAGGGGCCGTCCTTTCAGCCCCAGCATTTT. V is TRBV7-8 and J is TRBJ1-5; D might be TRBD1 (5 bases). Germline V gene lookup returns CDR1 SGHVS and CDR2 FQNEAQ. This CDR3 contains 14 residues. The V gene lost 6 bases and the J gene lost 6 bases, with 15 bases spanning the gap. The full variable domain, its missing parts supplied by reference TRBV7-8 and TRBJ1-5, is GAGVSQSPRYKVAKRGQDVALRCDPISGHVSLFWYQQALGQGPEFLTYFQNEAQLDKSGLPSDRFFAERPEGSVSTLKIQRTQQEDSAVYLCASSKGPSFQPQHFGDGTRLSIL.

The rearrangement uses TRBV7-2 and TRBJ2-5; D ambiguous. This CDR3 is 14 amino acids long. The V end was cut by 6 bases, the J end by 4 bases, with 15 bases between. The germline V gene has CDR1 SGHTA and CDR2 FQGNSA. CDR3: CASSTIAARETQYF. The CDR3 DNA is TGTGCCAGCAGTACGATCGCGGCACGAGAGACCCAGTACTTC. Drawing the rest from reference TRBV7-2 and TRBJ2-5, the complete variable domain is GAGVSQSPSNKVTEKGKDVELRCDPISGHTALYWYRQSLGQGLEFLIYFQGNSAPDKSGLPSDRFSAERTGGSVSTLTIQRTQQEDSAVYLCASSTIAARETQYFGPGTRLLVL.

This clonotype was detected only a few times. The V gene is TRBV6-5, the J gene TRBJ2-1; 7 bases map to TRBD1. The CDR3 totals 15 residues. Trimming cost V 7 bases and J 2 bases; bases outside gene matches: 8. The germline CDR1 and CDR2 sequences are MNHEY and SVGAGI. CDR3 sequence: CASNPDRVTYNEQFF. The CDR3 DNA reads as TGTGCCAGCAATCCAGACAGGGTCACCTACAATGAGCAGTTCTTC.

This clonotype has at least ten counts. The chain links TRBV6-2 or TRBV6-3 to TRBJ1-5, with a tentative D call TRBD1 (6 bases). The CDR3 extends over 14 amino acids. V was trimmed by 5 bases and J by 2 bases, leaving 10 bases between them. CDR1 and CDR2 from the germline V gene are MNHEY and SVGEGT. In nucleotides, the CDR3 is TGTGCCAGCAGTGCAGGGGCAGGCAATCAGCCCCAGCATTTT. This gives the protein CASSAGAGNQPQHF.

The chain carries TRBV20-1 and TRBJ2-3, with 11 bases fitting TRBD2. Germline V CDR1 and CDR2: DFQATT, SNEGSKA (reference sequence). The CDR3 covers 14 residues. After removal of 5 bases from V and 6 bases from J, the junction contained 7 bases not matched to a gene. CDR3 in DNA: TGCAGTGCTCAACCGGGACTAGCGGCGGATACGCAGTATTTT. This gives the protein CSAQPGLAADTQYF.

This clonotype was counted a few times. The chain carries TRBV5-1 and TRBJ2-1, with 9 positions matching TRBD1. V lost 2 bases to trimming and J lost 6 bases; unmatched junction nucleotides: 12. This CDR3 spans 17 amino acids. The V gene's germline CDR1 is SGHRS and CDR2 YFSETQ. The CDR3 DNA follows: TGCGCCAGCAGCTTAATACCGGGACAGGGACCACTCAATGAGCAGTTCTTC. Translating it yields CASSLIPGQGPLNEQFF.

The V call is TRBV14, the J call TRBJ1-1; 9 bases are a match to TRBD1. This CDR3 region has 14 residues. Losses at the gene ends were 2 bases for V and 5 bases for J; bases not matched to a gene: 3. The germline V gene encodes CDR1 SGHDN and CDR2 FVKESK. The CDR3 region is CASSQWTGVTEAFF. The CDR3 region has the DNA TGTGCCAGCAGCCAATGGACAGGGGTGACTGAAGCTTTCTTT.

CDR3 residues: CASSLGDRAEKLFF. The CDR3 DNA sequence: TGTGCCAGCAGTTTAGGGGACAGGGCTGAAAAACTGTTTTTT. The chain links TRBV12-3 or TRBV12-4 to TRBJ1-4, with 9 bases aligning to TRBD1. With 1 base clipped from V and 7 bases from J, the junction kept 1 base outside the gene matches. The CDR3 is made up of 14 amino acids.

The chain uses TRBV4-3 and TRBJ1-1; 9 nucleotides agree with TRBD1. Germline-derived CDR1 and CDR2 are LGHNA and YSLEER. V shed 3 bases, J shed 1 base, and the junction held 3 bases outside the gene matches. The length of the CDR3 is 15 residues. CDR3 sequence (DNA): TGCGCCAGCAGCCAGACGACAGGGGGGAACACTGAAGCTTTCTTT. Translation: CASSQTTGGNTEAFF.

V is TRBV15 and J is TRBJ2-7, with a weak D call TRBD2 (6 bases). The germline V gene encodes CDR1 LNHNV and CDR2 YYDKDF (reference sequence). The CDR3 runs 14 residues. V dropped 0 bases and J dropped 7 bases, with 13 bases sitting between them. The CDR3 spells CATSRDMGLGEQYF. In DNA, the CDR3 is TGTGCCACCAGCAGAGATATGGGACTTGGGGAGCAGTACTTC.

This clonotype was counted a few times. The chain is built from TRBV20-1 and TRBJ2-7, with TRBD2 matching 10 bases. CDR1 and CDR2 (germline): DFQATT, SNEGSKA (reference sequence). V shed 8 bases, J shed 4 bases, and the junction held 11 bases outside the gene matches. The CDR3 is 14 amino acids. CDR3 nucleotides: TGCAGTACCGAGCGGGAGGGGCTAAGGTACGAGCAGTACTTC. Encoded protein: CSTEREGLRYEQYF.